One sample yielded the 28 T cell receptor beta chains listed below, sequenced in a study of blood T cell repertoires in COVID-19. Sequencing was performed with immunoSEQ multiplex PCR; in TCRdb, only in-frame clones are kept and a portion is missing. The top ten clones hold about 2.2% of a sample with under 300,000 clones, 75% to 90% of them seen once. Sequencing was performed on peripheral blood. Source of these receptors: a man in his thirties or forties who had recovered from COVID-19.

The J gene is TRBJ1-5, the V gene TRBV9, with D unclear. The CDR3 covers 10 residues. Trimming took off 6 bases at V and 9 bases at J, with 7 bases between the two ends. Germline V CDR1 and CDR2: SGDLS, YYNGEE. CDR3 sequence: CASMMRPQHF. The CDR3, as DNA: TGTGCCAGCATGATGCGGCCCCAGCATTTT. The full variable domain, its missing parts supplied by reference TRBV9 and TRBJ1-5, is DSGVTQTPKHLITATGQRVTLRCSPRSGDLSVYWYQQSLDQGLQFLIQYYNGEERAKGNILERFSAQQFPDLHSELNLSSLELGDSALYFCASMMRPQHFGDGTRLSIL.

This clone has a single count. The V call is TRBV11-2, the J call TRBJ2-3, with TRBD2 matching over 11 bases. Trimming cost V 2 bases and J 2 bases; bases outside gene matches: 9. Germline V gene sequence: CDR1 SGHAT, CDR2 FQNNGV. This CDR3 is 18 amino acids long. The CDR3 nucleotides read TGTGCCAGCAGCTTACCTACCGGGACTAGCGGTGCCACAGATACGCAGTATTTT. It specifies CASSLPTGTSGATDTQYF.

The chain combines TRBV5-1 with TRBJ2-3, with 7 nucleotides matching TRBD1. V lost 2 bases to trimming and J lost 3 bases; unmatched junction nucleotides: 9. Germline values: CDR1 SGHRS, CDR2 YFSETQ. The CDR3 sequence is 16 residues long. CDR3 protein: CASSFVTGWWTDTQYF. The CDR3 DNA follows: TGCGCCAGCAGCTTCGTGACAGGGTGGTGGACAGATACGCAGTATTTT.

DNA for the CDR3: TGTGCCAGCTCCGCCGGGACAGGTCAGAATTCACCCCTCCACTTT. Translated, it gives CASSAGTGQNSPLHF. The genes are TRBV18 and TRBJ1-6; 8 nucleotides agree with TRBD1. The CDR3 runs to 15 residues. The V gene's germline CDR1 is KGHSH and CDR2 LQKENI. The V segment lost 6 bases and the J segment 7 bases; nucleotides outside the gene matches: 8. Using reference TRBV18 and TRBJ1-6 for the parts outside the CDR3, the full variable domain is NAGVMQNPRHLVRRRGQEARLRCSPMKGHSHVYWYRQLPEEGLKFMVYLQKENIIDESGMPKERFSAEFPKEGPSILRIQQVVRGDSAAYFCASSAGTGQNSPLHFGNGTRLTVT.

The chain couples TRBV11-2 to TRBJ2-1; 11 nucleotides align to TRBD2. V lost 6 bases to trimming and J lost 6 bases; unmatched junction nucleotides: 7. Germline values: CDR1 SGHAT, CDR2 FQNNGV. The CDR3 is 15 residues long. Here the CDR3 reads CASRQLAGVFNEQFF. The CDR3, as DNA: TGTGCCAGCAGACAACTAGCGGGGGTTTTCAATGAGCAGTTCTTC.

This clone was seen a single time. The genes are TRBV9 and TRBJ2-3; 11 nucleotides match TRBD2. This CDR3 is built from 18 residues. J gave up 4 bases and V 0 bases, and 10 bases lay outside the gene matches. Germline V lookup: CDR1 SGDLS, CDR2 YYNGEE. The CDR3 region is CASSVVASGRLDADTQYF. The CDR3 region has the DNA TGTGCCAGCAGCGTAGTGGCTAGCGGGAGGCTCGATGCAGATACGCAGTATTTT.

This rearrangement joins TRBV7-9 to TRBJ1-2, with 8 bases fitting TRBD1. CDR3 length equals 14 residues. Losses at the gene ends were 5 bases for V and 4 bases for J; bases not matched to a gene: 6. From germline, CDR1 is SEHNR and CDR2 FQNEAQ (reference sequence). DNA for the CDR3: TGTGCCAGCAGCCTATACAGGGGGGGCTATGGCTACACCTTC. Residues: CASSLYRGGYGYTF. The variable domain in full, with the rest retrieved from reference TRBV7-9 and TRBJ1-2, is DTGVSQNPRHKITKRGQNVTFRCDPISEHNRLYWYRQTLGQGPEFLTYFQNEAQLEKSRLLSDRFSAERPKGSFSTLEIQRTEQGDSAMYLCASSLYRGGYGYTFGSGTRLTVV.

The V gene is TRBV10-2, the J gene TRBJ1-2; TRBD1 agrees at 9 bases. The V segment lost 6 bases and the J segment 5 bases; nucleotides outside the gene matches: 13. The CDR3 has 16 amino acids. The V gene's germline CDR1 is WSHSY and CDR2 SAAADI. The CDR3 coding sequence is TGCGCCAGCAGCAGCCAGTCGGGACAGGGTTGGTATGGCTACACCTTC. Translated: CASSSQSGQGWYGYTF.

V gene TRBV5-5 combines with J gene TRBJ2-1; 12 bases fit TRBD2. The CDR3 is 16 residues long. The V segment lost 0 bases and the J segment 12 bases; nucleotides outside the gene matches: 10. Per germline, CDR1 SGHKS and CDR2 YYEKEE (reference sequence). CDR3 DNA: TGTGCCAGCAGCTTGGCCGTAACTAGCGGGGGGCGAAGGCAGTTCTTC. Amino acid sequence: CASSLAVTSGGRRQFF.

V gene TRBV29-1 combines with J gene TRBJ2-2; a possible D gene is TRBD1 (5 bases). Germline-derived CDR1 and CDR2 are SQVTM and ANQGSEA. V was clipped by 4 bases and J by 2 bases, with 14 bases between them. CDR3 length: 15 residues. The CDR3 nucleotides read TGCAGCGTTGTGCCGACAGTTGGAAACACCGGGGAGCTGTTTTTT. This gives the protein CSVVPTVGNTGELFF.

The CDR3 DNA reads as TGTGCCAGCAGCCAATTACTTAACCCGGACAGGGCCGCCCCGGGCTATGGCTACACCTTC. As protein: CASSQLLNPDRAAPGYGYTF. V is TRBV27 and J is TRBJ1-2, with 8 bases that match TRBD1. Trimming cost V 6 bases and J 4 bases; bases outside gene matches: 25. The CDR3 spans 20 residues. Germline loops: CDR1 MNHEY, CDR2 SMNVEV (reference sequence).

The chain links TRBV11-2 to TRBJ1-2, with unresolved D. Trimming left V 2 bases short and J 12 bases short, with 22 bases between. The germline CDR1 and CDR2 sequences are SGHAT and FQNNGV. The CDR3 is made up of 15 amino acids. The CDR3 nucleotides read TGTGCCAGCAGCTTATCCCGGGGTGGGCTCGGAGATAACACCTTC. It encodes CASSLSRGGLGDNTF.

The V and J genes are TRBV5-6 and TRBJ1-4, with 7 positions matching TRBD1. CDR1 and CDR2 from the germline V gene are SGHDT and YYEEEE. The CDR3 is made up of 16 amino acids. After removal of 3 bases from V and 4 bases from J, the junction contained 9 bases not matched to a gene. The CDR3 DNA is TGTGCCAGCAGCTGGTACACAGGGGCGAATAATGAAAAACTGTTTTTT. Protein: CASSWYTGANNEKLFF.

The genes are TRBV2 and TRBJ1-3; D is undetermined. Germline lookup yields CDR1 SNHLY and CDR2 FYNNEI. This CDR3 contains 15 residues. Trimming took 3 bases from V and 4 from J, leaving 13 bases between them. CDR3 sequence: CASSDRHRRGNTIYF. The CDR3 bases are TGTGCCAGCAGTGATAGACACCGGAGGGGAAACACCATATATTTT.

In DNA, the CDR3 is TGTGCCAGCAGCCGGGGGGACAGGGGACTGCCCGGGGCCAACGTCCTGACTTTC. This encodes CASSRGDRGLPGANVLTF. This sequence joins TRBV11-3 and TRBJ2-6, with TRBD1 matching 10 bases. The V gene's germline CDR1 is SGHNT and CDR2 YENEEA. The CDR3 loop spans 18 amino acids. Trimming removed 5 bases from V and 4 bases from J; junction bases left unmatched: 11. Complete variable domain (other parts from reference TRBV11-3 and TRBJ2-6): EAGVVQSPRYKIIEKKQPVAFWCNPISGHNTLYWYLQNLGQGPELLIRYENEEAVDDSQLPKDRFSAERLKGVDSTLKIQPAELGDSAVYLCASSRGDRGLPGANVLTFGAGSRLTVL.

The chain joins TRBV9 to TRBJ1-6; possible D gene TRBD1, 6 bases. Trimming removed 1 base at V and 9 bases at J, with 17 bases between. Germline V gives CDR1 SGDLS, CDR2 YYNGEE. There are 16 residues in the CDR3. The CDR3 loop reads CASSVTPGTNPSPLHF. The CDR3 nucleotides read TGTGCCAGCAGCGTAACACCAGGGACAAATCCTTCACCCCTCCACTTT.

The chain is built from TRBV19 and TRBJ1-5, with 12 bases fitting TRBD1. V lost 6 bases to trimming and J lost 0 bases; unmatched junction nucleotides: 3. Germline values: CDR1 LNHDA, CDR2 SQIVND (reference sequence). This CDR3 contains 16 residues. The CDR3: CASSGTGGHSNQPQHF. As DNA, the CDR3 is TGTGCCAGTAGCGGGACAGGGGGCCATAGCAATCAGCCCCAGCATTTT.

The V gene is TRBV6-5, the J gene TRBJ2-3; 9 bases map to TRBD1. Losses at the gene ends were 6 bases for V and 2 bases for J; bases not matched to a gene: 6. CDR3 length: 15 residues. Germline V CDR1 and CDR2: MNHEY, SVGAGI. The CDR3 nucleotides read TGTGCCAGCAGCTACACAGGGGGCCCCACAGATACGCAGTATTTT. This translates into CASSYTGGPTDTQYF.

V and J are TRBV6-5 and TRBJ2-7; 9 positions match TRBD2. V shed 6 bases and J 3 bases; nucleotides not matched to a gene: 9. Germline V gene lookup returns CDR1 MNHEY and CDR2 SVGAGI. The CDR3 spans 15 residues. The CDR3 DNA follows: TGTGCCAGCAGGCCTGTAGCGGGGGCGTACTACGAGCAGTACTTC. It translates to CASRPVAGAYYEQYF.

The chain employs TRBV15 and TRBJ2-1; TRBD1 aligns across 12 bases. This CDR3 has 15 amino acids. J was trimmed by 9 bases and V by 1 base; bases with no gene match: 4. The germline gives CDR1 LNHNV, CDR2 YYDKDF (reference sequence). CDR3 protein: CATSRGGQGAGEQFF. DNA of the CDR3: TGTGCCACCAGCAGAGGGGGACAGGGGGCAGGTGAGCAGTTCTTC.

This chain links TRBV5-1 with TRBJ2-3, with 13 positions matching TRBD2. Germline lookup yields CDR1 SGHRS and CDR2 YFSETQ. The CDR3 consists of 17 residues. V lost 3 bases and J lost 6; bases outside the gene matches: 10. The CDR3 protein is CASSSDPGLAGRDTQYF. CDR3 bases: TGCGCCAGCAGCTCTGATCCGGGACTAGCGGGGAGGGATACGCAGTATTTT.

The chain joins TRBV11-2 to TRBJ1-6; 9 bases line up with TRBD1. Unmatched junction bases numbered 7, after V lost 0 bases and J lost 7 bases. Germline values: CDR1 SGHAT, CDR2 FQNNGV. The CDR3 is 17 residues long. The CDR3 DNA reads TGTGCCAGCAGCTTAGAGGGGACAGGGATAGTAAATTCACCCCTCCACTTT. It is translated as CASSLEGTGIVNSPLHF.

V and J are TRBV20-1 and TRBJ1-5; a weak D match, TRBD1 (6 bases). Germline-derived CDR1 and CDR2 are DFQATT and SNEGSKA (reference sequence). Trimming shortened V by 3 bases and J by 4 bases, and 13 bases separated the two germline ends. This CDR3 spans 14 amino acids. The CDR3 protein is CSASKGGGNQPQHF. CDR3 sequence (DNA): TGCAGTGCTAGTAAAGGGGGGGGTAATCAGCCCCAGCATTTT.

The rearrangement links TRBV21-1 to TRBJ1-3; the D segment call TRBD1 is taken from the table without a DNA check. TRBV21-1 is flagged as a pseudogene. The CDR3 sequence is 16 residues long. The CDR3 sequence is CASRAGESYSGNTIYF. CDR3 DNA: TGTGCCAGCAGGGCAGGGGAGTCATACTCTGGAAACACCATATATTTT.

Written as DNA, the CDR3 is TGTGCCAGTATGGCGACTAGGACGGCAGATACGCAGTATTTT. Its protein is CASMATRTADTQYF. The rearrangement uses TRBV19 and TRBJ2-3; D might be TRBD2 (6 bases). Germline V gene data show CDR1 as LNHDA and CDR2 as SQIVND (reference sequence). V was cut by 7 bases and J by 4 bases, with 15 bases left in between. The CDR3 loop spans 14 amino acids.

The rearrangement uses TRBV19 and TRBJ2-7; a weak D match, TRBD2 (6 bases). V lost 7 bases, J lost 0 bases, and 13 bases lay in between. The CDR3 has 14 residues. Germline CDR1 and CDR2: LNHDA and SQIVND (reference sequence). In DNA, the CDR3 is TGTGCCAGTACCCAGGACTATTTCTCCTACGAGCAGTACTTC. This gives the protein CASTQDYFSYEQYF.

The chain links TRBV9 to TRBJ2-3; 7 nucleotides align to TRBD2. The J segment lost 2 bases and the V segment lost 0 bases, leaving 3 bases of the junction unmatched. This CDR3 spans 15 amino acids. CDR1 and CDR2 (germline): SGDLS, YYNGEE. The CDR3 DNA follows: TGTGCCAGCAGCGTAGCAGCGGGGCCCACAGATACGCAGTATTTT. The encoded protein is CASSVAAGPTDTQYF.

The gene calls are TRBV5-1 and TRBJ2-1; D might be TRBD2 (7 bases). CDR1 and CDR2 from the germline V gene are SGHRS and YFSETQ. This CDR3 is built from 16 residues. The V and J ends lost 0 bases and 3 bases respectively, with 13 bases between them. Written as DNA, the CDR3 is TGCGCCAGCAGCTTGGAGCTAGGGGGGGTCTACAATGAGCAGTTCTTC. Its translation: CASSLELGGVYNEQFF.